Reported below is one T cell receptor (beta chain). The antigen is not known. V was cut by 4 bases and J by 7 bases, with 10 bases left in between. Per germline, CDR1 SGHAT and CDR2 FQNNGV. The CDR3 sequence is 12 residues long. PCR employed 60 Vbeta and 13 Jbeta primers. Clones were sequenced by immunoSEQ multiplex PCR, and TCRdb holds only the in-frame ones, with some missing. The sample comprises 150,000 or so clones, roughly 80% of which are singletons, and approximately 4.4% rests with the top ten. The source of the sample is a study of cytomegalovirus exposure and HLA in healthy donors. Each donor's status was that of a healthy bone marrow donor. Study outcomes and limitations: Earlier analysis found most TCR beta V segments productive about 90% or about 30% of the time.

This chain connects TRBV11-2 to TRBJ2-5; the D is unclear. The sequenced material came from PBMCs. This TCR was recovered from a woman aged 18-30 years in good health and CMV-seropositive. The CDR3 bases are TGTGCCAGCAGCTCCGTCGGTGGGACCCAGTACTTC. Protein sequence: CASSSVGGTQYF.